The 24 T cell receptor beta chains below all came from one sample that was sequenced in a study of OX40 agonist ivuxolimab in advanced cancers. Sequenced by immunoSEQ multiplex PCR; TCRdb stores in-frame clones only, minus some. The sample lists about 79,000 clones, 70% to 85% occurring once. The material was CD4+ or CD8+ T cells sorted from blood, obtained in a trial of the OX40 agonist ivuxolimab. These receptors came from an adult with an advanced solid tumor such as melanoma, head and neck, liver or kidney cancer.

This clone was seen more than once but under ten times. The chain has TRBV5-1 and TRBJ2-6; D is perhaps TRBD2 (6 bases). Germline V gene data show CDR1 as SGHRS and CDR2 as YFSETQ. The CDR3 consists of 19 residues. Trimming pared 1 base from V and 4 bases from J, leaving 21 bases between. The CDR3 protein is CASSLSGWTGVGGANVLTF. The CDR3 nucleotides read TGCGCCAGCAGCTTGAGCGGGTGGACGGGGGTCGGCGGGGCCAACGTCCTGACTTTC.

This clone was recorded only once. The chain employs TRBV25-1 and TRBJ2-1; D possibly corresponds to TRBD1 (5 bases). The CDR3 has 18 residues. Germline values: CDR1 MGHDK, CDR2 SYGVNS. The germline V and J ends were trimmed by 9 bases and 5 bases, with 29 bases remaining between them. CDR3 bases: TGTGCCAGAGGGGCCAGGACGGAAACCCCACCGGCAGACAATGAGCAGTTCTTC. This gives the protein CARGARTETPPADNEQFF.

The chain has TRBV2 and TRBJ2-5; D tentatively reads TRBD1 or TRBD2 (5 bases each). Trimming removed 4 bases at V and 4 bases at J, with 13 bases between. CDR3 length: 14 amino acids. CDR1 SNHLY and CDR2 FYNNEI come from the germline V gene. The CDR3 here is CASSVWGIGETQYF. CDR3 nucleotides: TGTGCCAGCAGTGTGTGGGGGATAGGAGAGACCCAGTACTTC.

The rearrangement joins TRBV4-2 to TRBJ1-1; D is unresolved. Deletions cut 0 bases from V and 4 bases from J, with 12 bases between. The CDR3 has 15 amino acids. Germline CDR1 LGHNA, CDR2 YNFKEQ. The CDR3 here is CASSQDGIPGTEAFF. In DNA, the CDR3 is TGTGCCAGCAGCCAAGATGGCATCCCGGGCACTGAAGCTTTCTTT.

This clone was observed a handful of times. The rearrangement joins TRBV27 to TRBJ2-7; either TRBD1 or TRBD2 may supply D (5 bases each). Germline CDR1 MNHEY, CDR2 SMNVEV (reference sequence). Trimming took off 6 bases at V and 9 bases at J, with 18 bases between the two ends. CDR3 length: 13 amino acids. The CDR3 reads CASSLIRGHRQYF. The DNA for the CDR3 is TGTGCCAGCAGCCTCATCCGGGGCCACAGGCAGTACTTC.

This clone was observed a handful of times. V is TRBV6-5 and J is TRBJ2-1, with TRBD1 matching 8 bases. This CDR3 comprises 14 residues. CDR1 is MNHEY and CDR2 is SVGAGI in the germline V gene. V was clipped by 4 bases and J by 4 bases; unmatched bases: 3. The CDR3 nucleotides read TGTGCCAGCAGTTCCTGGACAGGGTACAATGAGCAGTTCTTC. Translated: CASSSWTGYNEQFF.

The J gene is TRBJ1-5, the V gene TRBV15, with D maybe TRBD1 (6 bases). The germline gives CDR1 LNHNV, CDR2 YYDKDF (reference sequence). V was cut by 1 base and J by 7 bases, with 14 bases left in between. The CDR3 spans 15 residues. CDR3 in DNA: TGTGCCACCAGCAGAGGTAACAGGGTGGGCCAGCCCCAGCATTTT. Translation gives CATSRGNRVGQPQHF.

The chain has TRBV18 and TRBJ1-6; TRBD1 matches 7 bases. The CDR3 contains 13 residues. CDR1 is KGHSH, CDR2 LQKENI, per germline. V lost 5 bases, J lost 5 bases, and 0 bases stayed unmatched. The CDR3 DNA follows: TGTGCCAGCTCAGACAGGGATAATTCACCCCTCCACTTT. Translating it yields CASSDRDNSPLHF.

This clone was seen a few times. This chain links TRBV6-6 with TRBJ1-6; D is uncertain. Germline-derived CDR1 and CDR2 are MNHNY and SVGAGI (reference sequence). This CDR3 is built from 13 residues. V was clipped by 6 bases and J by 8 bases, with 11 bases between them. This chain's CDR3 is CASSQWGDSPLHF. Written as DNA, the CDR3 is TGTGCCAGCAGCCAATGGGGTGATTCACCCCTCCACTTT.

This clone was seen just once. The chain combines TRBV6-5 with TRBJ2-7, with D maybe TRBD1 (6 bases). The CDR3 contains 14 residues. V was shortened by 6 bases and J by 2 bases, with 14 bases between the two germline ends. The germline V gene has CDR1 MNHEY and CDR2 SVGAGI. CDR3 in amino acids: CASRPDRSAYEQYF. CDR3 bases: TGTGCCAGCAGACCAGACAGGTCGGCCTACGAGCAGTACTTC.

The chain links TRBV19 to TRBJ2-1; 11 bases fit TRBD2. J was trimmed by 0 bases and V by 1 base; bases with no gene match: 2. This CDR3 spans 17 amino acids. Germline CDR1 and CDR2: LNHDA and SQIVND (reference sequence). The CDR3 loop reads CASSIGLAGGSYNEQFF. As DNA, the CDR3 is TGTGCCAGTAGTATAGGTCTAGCGGGGGGCTCCTACAATGAGCAGTTCTTC.

This chain links TRBV5-1 with TRBJ1-4, with 8 nucleotides matching TRBD1. CDR3 size: 16 residues. Germline V gene data show CDR1 as SGHRS and CDR2 as YFSETQ. The trim removed 1 base at V and 3 bases at J, leaving 5 bases unmatched. CDR3 loop: CASSLTSTGANEKLFF. The CDR3 DNA reads as TGCGCCAGCAGCTTGACCTCGACAGGGGCTAATGAAAAACTGTTTTTT.

V usage is TRBV5-4 and J usage is TRBJ2-1; 8 bases map to TRBD2. This CDR3 region has 14 residues. Germline V CDR1 and CDR2: SGHNT, YYREEE (reference sequence). V trimming: 6 bases; J trimming: 5 bases; junction bases outside the gene matches: 7. CDR3 region: CASKVSGKNNEQFF. CDR3 in DNA: TGTGCCAGCAAGGTTAGCGGGAAGAACAATGAGCAGTTCTTC.

The chain links TRBV4-1 to TRBJ2-1; 7 bases fit TRBD2. This CDR3 is 13 amino acids long. Germline-derived CDR1 and CDR2 are MGHRA and YSYEKL. V gave up 8 bases and J gave up 4 bases; unmatched junction bases: 5. CDR3 residues: CASGRDPYNEQFF. DNA for the CDR3: TGCGCCAGCGGGAGGGACCCTTACAATGAGCAGTTCTTC.

The rearrangement links TRBV5-5 to TRBJ2-3; D is ambiguous. The V gene lost 4 bases and the J gene lost 2 bases, with 5 bases spanning the gap. CDR1 is SGHKS, CDR2 YYEKEE, per germline (reference sequence). The CDR3 has 12 amino acids. CDR3 amino acids: CASSQNTDTQYF. The DNA of the CDR3 is TGTGCCAGCAGCCAAAACACAGATACGCAGTATTTT.

The CDR3 DNA reads TGTGCCAGCAGCTTAACGGGACAGGGGGCTTTTGCCGGCTACACCTTC. This codes for CASSLTGQGAFAGYTF. The chain uses TRBV13 and TRBJ1-2; TRBD1 matches at 12 bases. The CDR3 is 16 residues long. V shed 2 bases, J shed 8 bases, and the junction held 9 bases outside the gene matches. The germline V gene encodes CDR1 PRHDT and CDR2 FYEKMQ (reference sequence).

The chain uses TRBV5-4 and TRBJ2-1; 11 bases agree with TRBD2. V trimming: 1 base; J trimming: 7 bases; junction bases outside the gene matches: 13. The CDR3 is made up of 18 amino acids. CDR1 is SGHNT and CDR2 is YYREEE in the germline V gene (reference sequence). The CDR3 DNA is TGTGCCAGCAGCTTGTCAGTAGCGGGAGGGCCTCGTGTGAATGAGCAGTTCTTC. It yields the protein CASSLSVAGGPRVNEQFF.

The V and J genes are TRBV19 and TRBJ1-2, with 8 bases fitting TRBD1. The CDR3 consists of 15 residues. Germline CDR1 reads LNHDA; CDR2 reads SQIVND (reference sequence). Trimming removed 4 bases from V and 0 bases from J; junction bases left unmatched: 4. The CDR3 reads CASSKPTGANYGYTF. The CDR3 bases are TGTGCCAGTAGTAAGCCGACAGGGGCTAACTATGGCTACACCTTC.

The rearrangement uses TRBV11-2 and TRBJ1-2; D uncertain. This CDR3 is built from 18 residues. Germline assignment: CDR1 SGHAT and CDR2 FQNNGV. Between the trimmed V and J ends, which lost 4 bases and 0 bases, there was a span of 21 bases. CDR3 region: CASSSRVGIAYSNYGYTF. The CDR3 DNA reads TGTGCCAGCAGCTCGAGGGTAGGGATAGCCTACTCTAACTATGGCTACACCTTC.

The chain is built from TRBV6-5 and TRBJ1-3, with D unresolved. The CDR3 spans 15 residues. Trimming shortened V by 5 bases and J by 1 base, and 12 bases separated the two germline ends. From germline, CDR1 is MNHEY and CDR2 SVGAGI. This chain's CDR3 is CASSTGSQSGNTIYF. The CDR3 region has the DNA TGTGCCAGCAGTACTGGGAGTCAGTCTGGAAACACCATATATTTT.

The rearrangement links TRBV28 to TRBJ1-4, with TRBD1 matching 8 bases. This CDR3 contains 15 residues. The germline V gene encodes CDR1 MDHEN and CDR2 SYDVKM. Trimming cost V 6 bases and J 3 bases; bases outside gene matches: 6. CDR3 region: CASRNDRGPNEKLFF. The CDR3 region has the DNA TGTGCCAGCAGGAACGACAGGGGTCCTAATGAAAAACTGTTTTTT.

The V and J genes are TRBV5-1 and TRBJ1-6; D ambiguous. The CDR3 is 14 residues long. Per the germline V gene, CDR1 is SGHRS and CDR2 is YFSETQ. Deletions cut 4 bases from V and 10 bases from J, with 15 bases between. CDR3 sequence: CASSRDPEESPLHF. The CDR3 DNA reads as TGCGCCAGCAGCCGCGACCCGGAGGAGTCACCCCTCCACTTT.

This rearrangement joins TRBV2 to TRBJ2-5; 7 nucleotides line up with TRBD1. Trimming cost V 7 bases and J 4 bases; bases outside gene matches: 9. Per the germline V gene, CDR1 is SNHLY and CDR2 is FYNNEI. The CDR3 spans 14 residues. The CDR3 is CASILTGQGETQYF. In DNA form, the CDR3 reads TGTGCCAGCATTCTGACAGGGCAGGGAGAGACCCAGTACTTC.

J is TRBJ2-4 and V is TRBV15; D unclear. This CDR3 has 14 amino acids. Germline CDR1 and CDR2: LNHNV and YYDKDF (reference sequence). Trimming removed 3 bases from V and 0 bases from J, with 6 bases in between. The CDR3 is CATSRPVAKNIQYF. As DNA, the CDR3 is TGTGCCACCAGCAGGCCGGTAGCCAAAAACATTCAGTACTTC.